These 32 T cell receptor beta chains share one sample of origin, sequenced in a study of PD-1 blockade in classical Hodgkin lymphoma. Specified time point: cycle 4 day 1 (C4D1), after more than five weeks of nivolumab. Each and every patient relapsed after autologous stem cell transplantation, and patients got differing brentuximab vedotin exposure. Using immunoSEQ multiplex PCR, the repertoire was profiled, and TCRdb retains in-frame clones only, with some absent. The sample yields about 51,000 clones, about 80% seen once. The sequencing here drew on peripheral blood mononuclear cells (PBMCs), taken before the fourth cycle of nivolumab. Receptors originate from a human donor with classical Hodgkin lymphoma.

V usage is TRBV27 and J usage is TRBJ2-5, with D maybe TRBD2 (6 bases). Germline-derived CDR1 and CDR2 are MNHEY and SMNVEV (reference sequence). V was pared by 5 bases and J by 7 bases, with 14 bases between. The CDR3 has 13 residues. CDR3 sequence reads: CASSLLGRSTQYF. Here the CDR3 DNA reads TGTGCCAGCAGTCTACTTGGGAGGTCGACCCAGTACTTC.

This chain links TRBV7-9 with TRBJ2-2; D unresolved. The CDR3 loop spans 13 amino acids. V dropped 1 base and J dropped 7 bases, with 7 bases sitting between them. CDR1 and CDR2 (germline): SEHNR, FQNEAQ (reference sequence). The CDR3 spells CASSLDSVGELFF. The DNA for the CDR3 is TGTGCCAGCAGCTTAGACAGCGTCGGGGAGCTGTTTTTT.

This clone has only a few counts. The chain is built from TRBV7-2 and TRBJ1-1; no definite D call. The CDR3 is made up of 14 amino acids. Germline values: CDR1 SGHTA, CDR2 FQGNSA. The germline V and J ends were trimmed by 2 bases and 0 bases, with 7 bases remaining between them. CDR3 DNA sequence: TGTGCCAGCAGCTTAAATCCCCTGAACACTGAAGCTTTCTTT. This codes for CASSLNPLNTEAFF.

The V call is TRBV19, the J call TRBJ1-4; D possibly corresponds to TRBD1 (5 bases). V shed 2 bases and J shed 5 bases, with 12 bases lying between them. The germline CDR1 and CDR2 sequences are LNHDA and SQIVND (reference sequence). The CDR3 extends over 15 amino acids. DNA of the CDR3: TGTGCCAGTAGTATACCGGGACGGCAAAATGAAAAACTGTTTTTT. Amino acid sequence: CASSIPGRQNEKLFF.

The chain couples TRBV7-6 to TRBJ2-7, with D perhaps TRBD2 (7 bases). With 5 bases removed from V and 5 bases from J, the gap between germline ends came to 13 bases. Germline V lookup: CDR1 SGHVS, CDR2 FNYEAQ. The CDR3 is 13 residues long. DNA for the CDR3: TGTGCCAGCAGCCGTACGGGGGGCCACGAGCAGTACTTC. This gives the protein CASSRTGGHEQYF.

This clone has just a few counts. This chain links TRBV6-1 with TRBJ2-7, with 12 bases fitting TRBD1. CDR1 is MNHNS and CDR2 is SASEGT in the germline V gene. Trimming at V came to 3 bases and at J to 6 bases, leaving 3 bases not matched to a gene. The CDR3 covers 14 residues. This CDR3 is CASSDGTGGIEQYF. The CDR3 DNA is TGTGCCAGCAGTGACGGGACAGGGGGCATCGAGCAGTACTTC.

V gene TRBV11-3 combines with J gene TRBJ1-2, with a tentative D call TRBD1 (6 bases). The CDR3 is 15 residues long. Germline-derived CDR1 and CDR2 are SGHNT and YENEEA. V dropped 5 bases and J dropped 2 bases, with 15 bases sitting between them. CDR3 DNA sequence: TGTGCCAGCAGCCCGAGGGGGTCAGGGAACTATGGCTACACCTTC. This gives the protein CASSPRGSGNYGYTF.

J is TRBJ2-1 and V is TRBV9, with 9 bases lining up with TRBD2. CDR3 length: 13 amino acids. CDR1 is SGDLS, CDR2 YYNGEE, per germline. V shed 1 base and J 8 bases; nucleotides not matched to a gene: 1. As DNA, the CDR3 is TGTGCCAGCAGCGTAACTAGCGGGCATGAGCAGTTCTTC. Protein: CASSVTSGHEQFF.

The CDR3 sequence is CAWSVIRGDGYTF. The DNA of the CDR3 is TGTGCCTGGAGTGTAATCAGGGGCGATGGCTACACCTTC. The J gene is TRBJ1-2, the V gene TRBV30; a weak D match, TRBD1 (6 bases). Germline V gene lookup returns CDR1 GTSNPN and CDR2 SVGIG (reference sequence). V was cut by 0 bases and J by 6 bases, with 11 bases left in between. This CDR3 region has 13 residues.

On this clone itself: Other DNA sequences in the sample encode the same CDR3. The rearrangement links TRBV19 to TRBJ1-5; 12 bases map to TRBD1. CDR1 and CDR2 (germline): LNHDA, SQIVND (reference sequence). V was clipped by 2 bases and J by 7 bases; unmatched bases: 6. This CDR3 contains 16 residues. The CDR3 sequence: CASSIPGQGARQPQHF. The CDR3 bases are TGTGCCAGTAGTATACCGGGACAGGGGGCGAGGCAGCCCCAGCATTTT.

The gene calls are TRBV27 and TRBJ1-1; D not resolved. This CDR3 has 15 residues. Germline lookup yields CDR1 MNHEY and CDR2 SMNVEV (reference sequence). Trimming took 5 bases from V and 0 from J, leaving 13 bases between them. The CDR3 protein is CASSPRQTMNTEAFF. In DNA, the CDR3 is TGTGCCAGCAGTCCTCGACAAACCATGAACACTGAAGCTTTCTTT.

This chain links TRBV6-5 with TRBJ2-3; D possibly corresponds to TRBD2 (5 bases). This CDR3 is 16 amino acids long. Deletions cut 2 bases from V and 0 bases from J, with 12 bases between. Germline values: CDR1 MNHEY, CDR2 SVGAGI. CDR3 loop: CASSYRVGASTDTQYF. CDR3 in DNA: TGTGCCAGCAGTTACCGTGTGGGAGCTAGCACAGATACGCAGTATTTT.

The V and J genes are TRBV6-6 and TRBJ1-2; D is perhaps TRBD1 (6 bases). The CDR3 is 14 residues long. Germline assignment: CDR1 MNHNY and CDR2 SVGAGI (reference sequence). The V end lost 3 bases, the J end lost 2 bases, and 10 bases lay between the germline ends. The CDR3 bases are TGTGCCAGCAGTTATTTGACAGGCAACTATGGCTACACCTTC. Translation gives CASSYLTGNYGYTF.

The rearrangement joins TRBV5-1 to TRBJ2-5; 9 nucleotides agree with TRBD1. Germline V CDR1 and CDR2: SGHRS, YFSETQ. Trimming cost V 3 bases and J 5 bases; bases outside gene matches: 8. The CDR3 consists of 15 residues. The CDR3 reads CASSSGQGLMETQYF. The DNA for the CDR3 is TGCGCCAGCAGCTCGGGACAGGGCCTGATGGAGACCCAGTACTTC.

The DNA for the CDR3 is TGTGCCAGTAGTATACAGAGCAATCAGCCCCAGCATTTT. Protein: CASSIQSNQPQHF. This sequence joins TRBV19 and TRBJ1-5; D is ambiguous. The ends were cut back, 2 bases at V and 1 base at J, with 3 bases in the middle. This CDR3 has 13 residues. CDR1 LNHDA and CDR2 SQIVND come from the germline V gene (reference sequence). Using reference TRBV19 and TRBJ1-5 for the parts outside the CDR3, the full variable domain is DGGITQSPKYLFRKEGQNVTLSCEQNLNHDAMYWYRQDPGQGLRLIYYSQIVNDFQKGDIAEGYSVSREKKESFPLTVTSAQKNPTAFYLCASSIQSNQPQHFGDGTRLSIL.

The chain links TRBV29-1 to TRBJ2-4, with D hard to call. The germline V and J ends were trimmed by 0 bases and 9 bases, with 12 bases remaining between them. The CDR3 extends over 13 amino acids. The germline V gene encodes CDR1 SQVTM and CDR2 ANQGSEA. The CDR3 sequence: CSVEDIIGGIQYF. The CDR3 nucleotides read TGCAGCGTTGAAGATATCATAGGTGGCATTCAGTACTTC. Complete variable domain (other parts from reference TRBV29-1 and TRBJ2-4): SAVISQKPSRDICQRGTSLTIQCQVDSQVTMMFWYRQQPGQSLTLIATANQGSEATYESGFVIDKFPISRPNLTFSTLTVSNMSPEDSSIYLCSVEDIIGGIQYFGAGTRLSVL.

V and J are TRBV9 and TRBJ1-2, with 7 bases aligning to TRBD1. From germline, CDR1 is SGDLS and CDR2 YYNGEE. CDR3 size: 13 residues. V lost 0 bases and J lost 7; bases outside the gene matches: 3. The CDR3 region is CASSVEDRVGYTF. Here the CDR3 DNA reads TGTGCCAGCAGCGTAGAAGACAGGGTTGGCTACACCTTC.

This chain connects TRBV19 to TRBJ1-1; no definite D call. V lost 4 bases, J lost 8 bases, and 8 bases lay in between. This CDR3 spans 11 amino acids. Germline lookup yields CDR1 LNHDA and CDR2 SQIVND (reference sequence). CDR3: CASSREGEAFF. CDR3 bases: TGTGCCAGTAGTAGGGAGGGAGAAGCTTTCTTT. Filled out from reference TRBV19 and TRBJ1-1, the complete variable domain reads DGGITQSPKYLFRKEGQNVTLSCEQNLNHDAMYWYRQDPGQGLRLIYYSQIVNDFQKGDIAEGYSVSREKKESFPLTVTSAQKNPTAFYLCASSREGEAFFGQGTRLTVV.

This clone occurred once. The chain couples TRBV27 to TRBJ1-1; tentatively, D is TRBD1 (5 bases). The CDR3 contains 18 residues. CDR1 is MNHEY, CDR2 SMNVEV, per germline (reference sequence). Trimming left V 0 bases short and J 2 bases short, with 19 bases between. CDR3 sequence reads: CASSLSRAQRQFNTEAFF. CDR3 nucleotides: TGTGCCAGCAGTTTATCAAGGGCACAAAGACAGTTTAACACTGAAGCTTTCTTT.

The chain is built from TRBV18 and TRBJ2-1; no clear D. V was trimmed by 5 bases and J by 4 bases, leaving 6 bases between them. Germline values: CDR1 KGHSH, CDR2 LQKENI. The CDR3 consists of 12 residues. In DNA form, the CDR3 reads TGTGCCAGCTCAGGGGATTACAATGAGCAGTTCTTC. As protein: CASSGDYNEQFF. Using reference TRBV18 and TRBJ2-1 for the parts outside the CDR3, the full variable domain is NAGVMQNPRHLVRRRGQEARLRCSPMKGHSHVYWYRQLPEEGLKFMVYLQKENIIDESGMPKERFSAEFPKEGPSILRIQQVVRGDSAAYFCASSGDYNEQFFGPGTRLTVL.

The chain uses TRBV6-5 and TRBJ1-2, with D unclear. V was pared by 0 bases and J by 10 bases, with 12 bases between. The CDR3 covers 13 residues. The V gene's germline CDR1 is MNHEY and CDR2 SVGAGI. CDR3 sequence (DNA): TGTGCCAGCAGTTACTCGAATTACGGTTACTACACCTTC. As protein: CASSYSNYGYYTF.

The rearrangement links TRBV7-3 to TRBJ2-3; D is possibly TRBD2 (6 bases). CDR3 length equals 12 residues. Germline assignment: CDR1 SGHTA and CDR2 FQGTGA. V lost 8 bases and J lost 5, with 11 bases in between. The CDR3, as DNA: TGTGCCAGCCAAAATAGCGGAGATACGCAGTATTTT. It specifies CASQNSGDTQYF.

CDR3 residues: CSVTGFPTGELFF. DNA of the CDR3: TGCAGCGTTACGGGATTCCCGACCGGGGAGCTGTTTTTT. This chain joins TRBV29-1 and TRBJ2-2, with D perhaps matching TRBD2 (5 bases). The CDR3 extends over 13 amino acids. Trimming removed 5 bases at V and 5 bases at J, with 12 bases between. Per germline, CDR1 SQVTM and CDR2 ANQGSEA.

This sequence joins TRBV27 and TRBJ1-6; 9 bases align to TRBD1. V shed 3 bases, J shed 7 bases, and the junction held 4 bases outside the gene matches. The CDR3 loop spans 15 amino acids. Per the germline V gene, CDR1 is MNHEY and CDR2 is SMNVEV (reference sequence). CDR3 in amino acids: CASSFLGTGNSPLHF. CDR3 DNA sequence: TGTGCCAGCAGTTTTCTGGGGACAGGGAATTCACCCCTCCACTTT.

CDR3 loop: CASSRFLGTNQPQHF. CDR3 bases: TGTGCCAGCAGTCGCTTCTTGGGGACCAATCAGCCCCAGCATTTT. J is TRBJ1-5 and V is TRBV28; TRBD1 is a possible D gene (5 bases). V lost 5 bases and J 3 bases, leaving 14 bases between the germline ends. Germline V CDR1 and CDR2: MDHEN, SYDVKM. The CDR3 length is 15 residues.

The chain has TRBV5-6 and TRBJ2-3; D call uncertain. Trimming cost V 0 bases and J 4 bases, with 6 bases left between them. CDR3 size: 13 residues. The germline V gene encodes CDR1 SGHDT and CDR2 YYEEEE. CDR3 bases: TGTGCCAGCAGCTTGGAGCTGCCAGATACGCAGTATTTT. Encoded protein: CASSLELPDTQYF. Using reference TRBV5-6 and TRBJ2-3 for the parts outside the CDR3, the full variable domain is DAGVTQSPTHLIKTRGQQVTLRCSPKSGHDTVSWYQQALGQGPQFIFQYYEEEERQRGNFPDRFSGHQFPNYSSELNVNALLLGDSALYLCASSLELPDTQYFGPGTRLTVL.

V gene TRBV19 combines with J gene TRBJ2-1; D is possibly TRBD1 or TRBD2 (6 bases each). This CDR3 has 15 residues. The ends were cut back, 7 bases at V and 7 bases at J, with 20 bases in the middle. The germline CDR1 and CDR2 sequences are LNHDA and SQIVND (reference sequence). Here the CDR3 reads CASTHPGAQGNEQFF. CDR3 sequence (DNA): TGTGCCAGTACCCATCCGGGGGCGCAGGGAAATGAGCAGTTCTTC.

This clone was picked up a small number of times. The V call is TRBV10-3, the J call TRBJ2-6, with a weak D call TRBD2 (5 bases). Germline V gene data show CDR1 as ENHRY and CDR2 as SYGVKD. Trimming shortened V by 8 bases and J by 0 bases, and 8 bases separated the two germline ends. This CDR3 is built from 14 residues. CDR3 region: CAIQGSSGANVLTF. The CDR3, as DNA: TGTGCCATCCAAGGGAGCTCTGGGGCCAACGTCCTGACTTTC.

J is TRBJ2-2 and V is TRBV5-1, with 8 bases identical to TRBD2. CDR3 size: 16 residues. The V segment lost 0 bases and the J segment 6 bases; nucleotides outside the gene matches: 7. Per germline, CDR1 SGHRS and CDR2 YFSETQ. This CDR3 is CASSLGSGNVAGELFF. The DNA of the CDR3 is TGCGCCAGCAGCTTGGGTAGCGGGAATGTGGCCGGGGAGCTGTTTTTT. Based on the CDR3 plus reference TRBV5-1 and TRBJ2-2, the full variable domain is KAGVTQTPRYLIKTRGQQVTLSCSPISGHRSVSWYQQTPGQGLQFLFEYFSETQRNKGNFPGRFSGRQFSNSRSEMNVSTLELGDSALYLCASSLGSGNVAGELFFGEGSRLTVL.

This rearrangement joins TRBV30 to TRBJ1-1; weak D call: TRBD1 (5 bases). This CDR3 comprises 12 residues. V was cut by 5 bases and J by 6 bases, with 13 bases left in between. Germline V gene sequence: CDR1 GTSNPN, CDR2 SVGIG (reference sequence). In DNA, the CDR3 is TGTGCCTGGGGGCGGGGGGGGGCTGAAGCTTTCTTT. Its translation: CAWGRGGAEAFF.

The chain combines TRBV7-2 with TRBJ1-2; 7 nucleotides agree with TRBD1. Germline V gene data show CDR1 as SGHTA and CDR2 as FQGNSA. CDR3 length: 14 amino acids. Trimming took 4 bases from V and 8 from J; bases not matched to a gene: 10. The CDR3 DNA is TGTGCCAGCAGCTCAAGACAGGGAGCTAAGGGCTACACCTTC. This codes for CASSSRQGAKGYTF.

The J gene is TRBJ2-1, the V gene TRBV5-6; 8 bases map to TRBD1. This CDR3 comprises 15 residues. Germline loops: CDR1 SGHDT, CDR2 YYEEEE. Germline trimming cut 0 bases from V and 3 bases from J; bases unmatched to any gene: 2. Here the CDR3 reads CASSLGQGRYNEQFF. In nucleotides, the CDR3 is TGTGCCAGCAGCTTGGGACAGGGGCGCTACAATGAGCAGTTCTTC.